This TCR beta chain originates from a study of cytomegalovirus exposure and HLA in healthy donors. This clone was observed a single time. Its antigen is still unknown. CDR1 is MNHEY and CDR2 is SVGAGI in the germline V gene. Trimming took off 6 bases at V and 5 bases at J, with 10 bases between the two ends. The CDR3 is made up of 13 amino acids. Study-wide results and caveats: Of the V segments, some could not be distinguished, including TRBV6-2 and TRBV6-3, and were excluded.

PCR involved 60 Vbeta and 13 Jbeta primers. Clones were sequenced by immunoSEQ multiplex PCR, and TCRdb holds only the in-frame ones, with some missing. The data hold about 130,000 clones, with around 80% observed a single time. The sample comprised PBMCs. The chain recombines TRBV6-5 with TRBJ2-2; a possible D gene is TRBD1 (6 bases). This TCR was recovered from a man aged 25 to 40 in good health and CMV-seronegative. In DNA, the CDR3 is TGTGCCAGCAGCGTACAGGGAACCGGGGAGCTGTTTTTT. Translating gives CASSVQGTGELFF.